This T cell receptor beta chain was documented in a study of CXCR3-negative and CXCR3-positive naive CD8 T cells. General study findings and limits: TRB CDR3s of CXCR3-positive naive cells were more hydrophobic than those of CXCR3-negative naive cells. It was found that naive subsets had comparable surface CD5, and TCR strength was inferred from TRB CDR3 properties. Researchers reported similar TRBV-TRBJ usage in naive CXCR3-negative and CXCR3-positive cells, though memory differed.

The authors made the TRB cDNA libraries by 5' RACE using UMI labels. TCRdb processed the 5' RACE reads again and assigns one entry to each CDR3 protein, with no DNA. The record lists around 63,000 distinct CDR3 sequences, of which the ten most abundant hold 4.8%. Note on this clonotype: Its matching antigen is unknown.

Germline V gene sequence: CDR1 MNHEY, CDR2 SMNVEV (reference sequence). The CDR3 totals 15 residues. The TCR sequence derives from a human donor in good health. Some clones in this sample may be carry-over from other donors' samples. This chain connects TRBV27 to TRBJ2-7. Sample: naive CXCR3+ CD8+ T cells from blood. Stated subset: CD45RO-CCR7+CD27+CD95- naive CD8+ T cells expressing CXCR3 (TNR3+). The CDR3 loop is CASSLSRHLQGEQYF.